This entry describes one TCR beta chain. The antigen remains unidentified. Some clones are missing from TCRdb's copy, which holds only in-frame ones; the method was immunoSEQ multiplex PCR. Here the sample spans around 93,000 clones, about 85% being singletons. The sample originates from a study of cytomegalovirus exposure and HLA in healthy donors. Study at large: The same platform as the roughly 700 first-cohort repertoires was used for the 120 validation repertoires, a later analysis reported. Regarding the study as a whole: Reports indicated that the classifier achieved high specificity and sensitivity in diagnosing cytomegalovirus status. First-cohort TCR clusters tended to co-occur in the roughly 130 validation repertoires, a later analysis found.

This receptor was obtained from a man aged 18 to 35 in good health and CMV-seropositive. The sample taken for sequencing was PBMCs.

The CDR3 nucleotides read TGTGCCAGCAGCGTAGGACACTCTGGGGCCAACGTCCTGACTTTC. Protein product: CASSVGHSGANVLTF. The chain has TRBV9 and TRBJ2-6; D not certain. The length of the CDR3 is 15 residues. Germline V gene sequence: CDR1 SGDLS, CDR2 YYNGEE. V lost 0 bases and J lost 0, with 4 bases in between.